The 26 T cell receptor beta chains in this list originate from one sample, sequenced in a study of T-cell reconstitution after alpha-beta-depleted transplantation in children. Using unique molecular identifiers, the investigators prepared the TCRbeta library. Each CDR3 protein is one row after TCRdb ran MiXCR on the PCR reads. This table holds over 550,000 distinct CDR3 sequences, about 10% found once. Sequencing used PBMCs from the stem cell graft donor, obtained from the stem cell graft. The source of these receptors is a human donor who donated a stem cell graft to a child with acute myeloid leukemia.

This chain links TRBV12-3 or TRBV12-4 with TRBJ2-3; the match to TRBD2 covers 7 bases. There are 13 residues in the CDR3. The J segment lost 4 bases and the V segment lost 11 bases, leaving 9 bases of the junction unmatched. The CDR3, as DNA: TGTGCCGGGGGGGGGAGGAATCCAGATACGCAGTATTTT. Translated, it gives CAGGGRNPDTQYF.

This clonotype was seen ten or more times. This sequence joins TRBV12-3 or TRBV12-4 and TRBJ1-1; TRBD1 agrees at 7 bases. CDR3 size: 15 residues. V was pared by 6 bases and J by 5 bases, with 12 bases of the junction left unmatched. CDR3 amino acids: CASRYRRDSKTEAFF. The CDR3 nucleotides are TGTGCCAGCAGGTATCGCCGGGACAGCAAAACTGAAGCTTTCTTT.

This clonotype was recorded a few times. V gene TRBV9 combines with J gene TRBJ2-3; 8 bases are shared with TRBD2. The CDR3 extends over 18 amino acids. Germline V gene data show CDR1 as SGDLS and CDR2 as YYNGEE. The trim removed 1 base at V and 0 bases at J, leaving 10 bases unmatched. CDR3 coding DNA: TGTGCCAGCAGCGTATTCCCTAGCGGGCTGTCTAGCACAGATACGCAGTATTTT. Encoded protein: CASSVFPSGLSSTDTQYF.

This clonotype was detected many times. This chain joins TRBV20-1 and TRBJ1-4; D remains ambiguous. Trimming stripped 2 bases from V and 0 bases from J, with 13 bases between. Germline V gene data show CDR1 as DFQATT and CDR2 as SNEGSKA (reference sequence). This CDR3 comprises 16 residues. The CDR3 here is CSARMPGRSTNEKLFF. CDR3 sequence (DNA): TGCAGTGCTAGAATGCCCGGGAGGTCAACTAATGAAAAACTGTTTTTT.

This clonotype was seen only a few times. The rearrangement uses TRBV10-3 and TRBJ2-7; 8 positions agree with TRBD1. The length of the CDR3 is 15 residues. Trimming at V came to 0 bases and at J to 3 bases, leaving 4 bases not matched to a gene. Germline V gives CDR1 ENHRY, CDR2 SYGVKD. The CDR3 bases are TGTGCCATCAGTGAGTCCTACGACAGGGGCTACGAGCAGTACTTC. Translation: CAISESYDRGYEQYF.

This clonotype was detected a few times. This chain joins TRBV5-1 and TRBJ1-1; D is ambiguous. CDR1 is SGHRS and CDR2 is YFSETQ in the germline V gene. The V gene lost 7 bases and the J gene lost 3 bases, with 16 bases spanning the gap. This CDR3 contains 14 residues. CDR3 coding DNA: TGCGCCAGCCGCCTTAGGGTTTCTGACACTGAAGCTTTCTTT. It is translated as CASRLRVSDTEAFF.

This clonotype was observed at least ten times. The chain links TRBV2 to TRBJ2-5, with 8 bases that match TRBD2. Looked up from germline, CDR1 is SNHLY and CDR2 is FYNNEI. The length of the CDR3 is 15 residues. V gave up 6 bases and J gave up 5 bases; unmatched junction bases: 11. CDR3 protein: CASSQESGGGETQYF. In DNA form, the CDR3 reads TGTGCCAGCAGCCAAGAGAGCGGGGGTGGGGAGACCCAGTACTTC.

This rearrangement joins TRBV7-9 to TRBJ1-5; a possible D gene is TRBD1 (5 bases). This CDR3 region has 13 residues. The germline V gene encodes CDR1 SEHNR and CDR2 FQNEAQ (reference sequence). V lost 6 bases to trimming and J lost 7 bases, with 13 bases between them. CDR3 residues: CASSWEGPQPQHF. CDR3 nucleotide sequence: TGTGCCAGCAGTTGGGAGGGACCACAGCCCCAGCATTTT.

The V gene is TRBV7-2, the J gene TRBJ2-2; a weak D match, TRBD2 (5 bases). Germline V gene sequence: CDR1 SGHTA, CDR2 FQGNSA. This CDR3 comprises 16 residues. V was shortened by 2 bases and J by 5 bases, with 15 bases between the two germline ends. CDR3 sequence: CASSLRSGSVTGELFF. In nucleotides, the CDR3 is TGTGCCAGCAGCTTAAGAAGTGGGAGTGTGACCGGGGAGCTGTTTTTT.

J is TRBJ2-2 and V is TRBV11-3, with 7 bases aligning to TRBD2. Trimming took 1 base from V and 6 from J; bases not matched to a gene: 8. Germline CDR1 and CDR2: SGHNT and YENEEA. The CDR3 length is 16 residues. The CDR3 loop is CASSLGPAGRPGELFF. The CDR3 DNA sequence: TGTGCCAGCAGCTTAGGCCCAGCGGGACGTCCCGGGGAGCTGTTTTTT.

The sample holds a few counts of this clonotype. This chain joins TRBV5-1 and TRBJ2-7; 9 bases align to TRBD1. V lost 4 bases, J lost 5 bases, and 10 bases stayed unmatched. The germline gives CDR1 SGHRS, CDR2 YFSETQ. This CDR3 is 15 amino acids long. The CDR3 DNA follows: TGCGCCAGCAGCCTGGACAGGGGAAAGTGGGACGAGCAGTACTTC. As protein: CASSLDRGKWDEQYF.

Only a few counts were recorded for this clonotype. This chain links TRBV5-4 with TRBJ1-5, with D possibly being TRBD1 (5 bases). CDR3 length equals 16 residues. The germline V and J ends were trimmed by 4 bases and 7 bases, with 21 bases remaining between them. CDR1 and CDR2 from the germline V gene are SGHNT and YYREEE (reference sequence). In nucleotides, the CDR3 is TGTGCCAGCAGCCACGGGGGATATAGCAAGGGGCAGCCCCAGCATTTT. It specifies CASSHGGYSKGQPQHF.

This clonotype came up a few times. The genes are TRBV4-3 and TRBJ2-1, with a tentative D call TRBD1 (6 bases). CDR3 length: 15 amino acids. V lost 0 bases, J lost 1 base, and 7 bases lay in between. The germline CDR1 and CDR2 sequences are LGHNA and YSLEER. The CDR3, as DNA: TGCGCCAGCAGCCAAGAGACAGGATCCTACAATGAGCAGTTCTTC. It codes for CASSQETGSYNEQFF.

The chain joins TRBV7-2 to TRBJ2-2, with TRBD2 as a possible D gene (6 bases). The CDR3 spans 16 residues. Trimming stripped 3 bases from V and 1 base from J, with 12 bases between. Germline CDR1 reads SGHTA; CDR2 reads FQGNSA. The CDR3 DNA sequence: TGTGCCAGCAGCTTTACGGGAGCCGTGAACACCGGGGAGCTGTTTTTT. This gives the protein CASSFTGAVNTGELFF.

This sequence joins TRBV2 and TRBJ1-5; 7 positions match TRBD1. The CDR3 contains 14 residues. The junction had 13 bases not matched to a gene; V was cut back by 10 bases and J by 7 bases. The germline CDR1 and CDR2 sequences are SNHLY and FYNNEI. CDR3 in amino acids: CAICMTGREQPQHF. CDR3 coding DNA: TGTGCCATCTGTATGACAGGGCGGGAACAGCCCCAGCATTTT.

The rearrangement joins TRBV29-1 to TRBJ1-1, with TRBD1 matching 8 bases. After removal of 4 bases from V and 4 bases from J, the junction contained 5 bases not matched to a gene. Germline CDR1 reads SQVTM; CDR2 reads ANQGSEA. The CDR3 sequence is 13 residues long. CDR3: CSVGSRGPTEAFF. The CDR3 nucleotides read TGCAGCGTTGGGTCCAGGGGGCCCACTGAAGCTTTCTTT.

This clonotype has only a few counts. V gene TRBV2 combines with J gene TRBJ1-1; D perhaps matches TRBD1 (6 bases). Germline V gene data show CDR1 as SNHLY and CDR2 as FYNNEI. The ends were cut back, 11 bases at V and 0 bases at J, with 19 bases in the middle. This CDR3 contains 15 residues. CDR3 residues: CAGGGGSQLNTEAFF. In nucleotides, the CDR3 is TGTGCCGGGGGAGGGGGATCCCAACTGAACACTGAAGCTTTCTTT. The whole variable domain, remainder taken from reference TRBV2 and TRBJ1-1, is EPEVTQTPSHQVTQMGQEVILRCVPISNHLYFYWYRQILGQKVEFLVSFYNNEISEKSEIFDDQFSVERPDGSNFTLKIRSTKLEDSAMYFCAGGGGSQLNTEAFFGQGTRLTVV.

This clonotype was found a few times. V gene TRBV12-3 or TRBV12-4 combines with J gene TRBJ2-5, with 9 bases that match TRBD1. After removal of 6 bases from V and 1 base from J, the junction contained 3 bases not matched to a gene. The CDR3 length is 14 residues. CDR3 DNA: TGTGCCAGCAGGACGGGACAGGGCCAAGAGACCCAGTACTTC. It is translated as CASRTGQGQETQYF.

The table lists this clonotype with many counts. The chain is built from TRBV30 and TRBJ2-7; 9 positions agree with TRBD1. The CDR3 is made up of 17 amino acids. Per the germline V gene, CDR1 is GTSNPN and CDR2 is SVGIG (reference sequence). Trimming at V came to 2 bases and at J to 2 bases, leaving 13 bases not matched to a gene. The CDR3 loop is CAWSTIGNRGQTYEQYF. CDR3 DNA: TGTGCCTGGAGTACGATTGGTAACAGGGGGCAAACCTACGAGCAGTACTTC.

This clonotype was picked up a small number of times. The chain recombines TRBV5-1 with TRBJ1-4; D remains ambiguous. Trimming took 0 bases from V and 8 from J, leaving 11 bases between them. The germline V gene encodes CDR1 SGHRS and CDR2 YFSETQ. There are 14 residues in the CDR3. CDR3 coding DNA: TGCGCCAGCAGCTTGGCCCTGGGTAGAGAAAAACTGTTTTTT. Encoded protein: CASSLALGREKLFF.

This clonotype was found a few times. J is TRBJ2-6 and V is TRBV4-1; 8 bases fit TRBD2. V lost 7 bases, J lost 4 bases, and 6 bases stayed unmatched. The CDR3 is 15 residues long. In germline, CDR1 is MGHRA, CDR2 YSYEKL. CDR3 residues: CASNPGGTGANVLTF. In DNA, the CDR3 is TGCGCCAGCAACCCGGGGGGGACCGGGGCCAACGTCCTGACTTTC.

This clonotype was recorded many times. The V call is TRBV7-2, the J call TRBJ2-1, with 7 bases that match TRBD2. V shed 5 bases and J 7 bases; nucleotides not matched to a gene: 11. CDR3 length: 15 residues. CDR1 is SGHTA, CDR2 FQGNSA, per germline. The CDR3 spells CASSLQGGSMNEQFF. The DNA for the CDR3 is TGTGCCAGCAGCCTTCAGGGCGGGAGTATGAATGAGCAGTTCTTC.

This clonotype was detected many times. The chain carries TRBV12-3 or TRBV12-4 and TRBJ1-4; D not certain. This CDR3 is 16 amino acids long. V lost 4 bases and J lost 6, with 18 bases in between. The CDR3 region is CASSSRPGNQDEKLFF. In DNA, the CDR3 is TGTGCCAGCAGTTCACGTCCGGGAAATCAAGATGAAAAACTGTTTTTT.

This clonotype was picked up a small number of times. V usage is TRBV6-2 or TRBV6-3 and J usage is TRBJ2-1, with 12 bases aligning to TRBD2. Per the germline V gene, CDR1 is MNHEY and CDR2 is SVGEGT. The J segment lost 10 bases and the V segment lost 2 bases, leaving 3 bases of the junction unmatched. The CDR3 consists of 14 residues. The CDR3 loop reads CASSYLTSGSEQFF. DNA of the CDR3: TGTGCCAGCAGTTACCTGACTAGCGGGAGCGAGCAGTTCTTC.

This clonotype showed up just a few times. The chain has TRBV4-2 and TRBJ2-7, with 7 nucleotides matching TRBD2. With 0 bases clipped from V and 6 bases from J, the junction kept 11 bases outside the gene matches. The germline CDR1 and CDR2 sequences are LGHNA and YNFKEQ. CDR3 size: 16 residues. The CDR3 is CASSQDGGGLLAEQYF. CDR3 sequence (DNA): TGTGCCAGCAGCCAAGATGGGGGGGGACTCCTCGCCGAGCAGTACTTC.

The table lists this clonotype with a few counts. The rearrangement links TRBV5-1 to TRBJ2-1, with 9 bases lining up with TRBD2. The CDR3 consists of 16 residues. Unmatched junction bases numbered 6, after V lost 5 bases and J lost 0 bases. The V gene's germline CDR1 is SGHRS and CDR2 YFSETQ. The CDR3 nucleotides are TGCGCCAGCAGAGTAGCGGGGGCTAGCTCCTACAATGAGCAGTTCTTC. This translates into CASRVAGASSYNEQFF.